These T cell receptor beta chains were read from a single sample in a study of post-analysis software for immune sequencing data. TCRdb reprocessed the PCR reads via MiXCR and lists one record per CDR3 protein. The table has about 400,000 distinct CDR3 sequences, roughly 30% seen once. The sequencing sample was made of blood. All receptors derive from a girl aged 10 to 17 with multiple sclerosis. CDR3s include the opening cysteine and the closing phenylalanine or tryptophan. The D gene is left open where the match is weak. Some rows mark clone size as missing; the rest say once, few, many or name a class of expanded clone.

-	TRBV12-3/TRBV12-4	TRBJ1-4	TRBD1	CASSLALQGLFF	TGTGCCAGCAGTTTAGCGCTACAGGGGCTGTTTTTT
-	TRBV7-9	TRBJ1-5	-	CASCRGNQPQHF	TGTGCTAGTTGCCGGGGCAATCAGCCCCAGCATTTT
-	TRBV6-5	TRBJ2-6	TRBD1	CASSSRTGPSGANVLTF	TGTGCCAGCAGTTCTCGGACAGGGCCCTCTGGGGCCAACGTCCTGACTTTC
-	TRBV29-1	TRBJ2-5	TRBD1	CSVADREETQYF	TGCAGCGTTGCGGACAGGGAAGAGACCCAGTACTTC
-	TRBV20-1	TRBJ1-3	-	CSARDQNRPLSGNTIYF	TGCAGTGCTAGAGATCAAAACAGGCCGCTCTCTGGAAACACCATATATTTT
-	TRBV27	TRBJ2-7	-	CASSFLGGPLEQYF	TGTGCCAGCAGTTTTTTAGGAGGGCCCCTCGAGCAGTACTTC
few	TRBV20-1	TRBJ2-5	-	CSARTGGRETQYF	TGCAGTGCCAGAACGGGGGGCAGGGAGACCCAGTACTTC
-	TRBV4-2	TRBJ2-7	-	CASSQEPRSYEQYF	TGTGCCAGCAGCCAAGAACCCCGCTCCTACGAGCAGTACTTC
few	TRBV7-2	TRBJ2-5	-	CASSLGGRDVKTQYF	TGTGCCAGCAGCTTAGGGGGGCGCGATGTGAAGACCCAGTACTTC
-	TRBV3-1	TRBJ2-7	TRBD1	CASSQAGSGGYYEQYF	TGTGCCAGCAGCCAAGCCGGGTCAGGGGGCTACTACGAGCAGTACTTC
-	TRBV12-3/TRBV12-4	TRBJ1-4	TRBD1	CASSLDAEQGRTNEKLFF	TGTGCCAGCAGTTTGGACGCTGAACAGGGGCGCACTAATGAAAAACTGTTTTTT
few	TRBV20-1	TRBJ2-1	TRBD2	CSAERRGTYNEQFF	TGCAGTGCTGAACGGCGGGGGACCTACAATGAGCAGTTCTTC
-	TRBV3-1	TRBJ2-7	-	CASSPQGGRAEQYF	TGTGCCAGCAGCCCTCAGGGAGGCCGCGCTGAGCAGTACTTC
once	TRBV6-1	TRBJ2-5	TRBD1	CASIKTGLVGTQYF	TGTGCCAGCATCAAGACAGGGCTTGTCGGGACCCAGTACTTC
few	TRBV5-1	TRBJ2-1	-	CASSLPSLSFNEQFF	TGCGCCAGCAGCTTACCTTCACTTTCATTCAATGAGCAGTTCTTC
-	TRBV29-1	TRBJ2-5	TRBD2	CSVVELAGAPGKTQYF	TGCAGCGTGGTGGAGCTAGCGGGGGCGCCGGGGAAGACCCAGTACTTC
few	TRBV12-3/TRBV12-4	TRBJ2-1	-	CASSLWDRGAGYNEQFF	TGTGCCAGCAGTTTATGGGACCGGGGGGCGGGCTACAATGAGCAGTTCTTC
-	TRBV5-8	TRBJ2-3	TRBD2	CASSSTSGGNTDTQYF	TGTGCCAGCAGTTCAACTAGCGGGGGGAACACAGATACGCAGTATTTT
-	TRBV10-1	TRBJ2-1	TRBD2	CASSESDSGGLYNEQFF	TGCGCCAGCAGTGAGTCTGATAGCGGGGGACTCTACAATGAGCAGTTCTTC
-	TRBV6-5	TRBJ2-7	-	CASNLAGALEQYF	TGTGCCAGCAATCTAGCTGGGGCCCTCGAGCAGTACTTC
-	TRBV20-1	TRBJ2-7	-	CSARDRENYEQYF	TGCAGTGCTAGAGACAGGGAAAATTACGAGCAGTACTTC
few	TRBV6-2/TRBV6-3	TRBJ1-1	-	CASSWGQGVGAFF	TGTGCCAGCAGTTGGGGGCAGGGAGTAGGAGCTTTCTTT
-	TRBV4-2	TRBJ1-6	-	CASSQNGAYNSPLHF	TGTGCCAGCAGCCAAAACGGAGCCTATAATTCACCCCTCCACTTT
few	TRBV4-2	TRBJ1-1	TRBD1	CASSRDRETEAFF	TGTGCCAGCAGCCGGGACAGGGAAACTGAAGCTTTCTTT
few	TRBV7-2	TRBJ2-1	-	CASSTGRSSYNEQFF	TGTGCCAGCAGCACGGGGCGATCCAGTTACAATGAGCAGTTCTTC
-	TRBV4-3	TRBJ2-5	-	CASSQVRGGAADDQETQYF	TGCGCCAGCAGCCAAGTAAGGGGAGGAGCCGCGGACGATCAAGAGACCCAGTACTTC
-	TRBV5-1	TRBJ1-1	-	CASSFEQGVEAFF	TGCGCCAGCAGCTTTGAACAGGGCGTGGAAGCTTTCTTT
few	TRBV12-3/TRBV12-4	TRBJ2-3	-	CASSPKSFSTDTQYF	TGTGCCAGCAGTCCTAAGTCCTTCTCGACAGATACGCAGTATTTT
few	TRBV7-9	TRBJ1-5	TRBD1	CASSPGTGTSSNQPQHF	TGTGCCAGCAGCCCCGGGACAGGGACCTCTAGCAATCAGCCCCAGCATTTT
few	TRBV19	TRBJ1-5	-	CASSSGPGEFMTQHF	TGTGCCAGTAGTTCCGGGCCCGGGGAATTTATGACCCAGCATTTT
few	TRBV4-3	TRBJ2-7	-	CASSPFGGPYEQYF	TGCGCCAGCAGCCCATTTGGGGGGCCCTACGAGCAGTACTTC
-	TRBV24-1	TRBJ1-1	-	CATVGAVPEMNTEAFF	TGTGCCACCGTCGGGGCAGTTCCCGAGATGAACACTGAAGCTTTCTTT
-	TRBV29-1	TRBJ2-1	TRBD2	CSVSGGGYNEQFF	TGCAGCGTGTCCGGCGGGGGATACAATGAGCAGTTCTTC
-	TRBV27	TRBJ1-2	-	CASSPDPGYYGYTF	TGTGCCAGCAGTCCCGACCCGGGGTACTATGGCTACACCTTC
-	TRBV5-1	TRBJ1-5	-	CASSLAETTGLPTSNQPQHF	TGCGCCAGCAGCTTGGCCGAAACGACAGGACTCCCAACGAGCAATCAGCCCCAGCATTTT
-	TRBV20-1	TRBJ2-1	TRBD2	CSASDLAGGSYNEQFF	TGCAGTGCCTCCGACCTGGCGGGGGGCTCCTACAATGAGCAGTTCTTC
few	TRBV20-1	TRBJ2-7	TRBD1	CSASAGTGAEQYF	TGCAGTGCTAGCGCCGGGACAGGGGCCGAGCAGTACTTC
once	TRBV12-3/TRBV12-4	TRBJ1-1	-	CASSSGQIGAFF	TGTGCCAGCAGTTCCGGACAGATTGGAGCTTTCTTT
few	TRBV4-1	TRBJ2-3	TRBD2	CASSPERSGGMDTQYF	TGCGCCAGCAGCCCCGAACGGAGCGGGGGAATGGATACGCAGTATTTT
once	TRBV6-4	TRBJ2-3	TRBD2	CVSSDRRGGVDTQYF	TGTGTCAGCAGTGACAGGCGGGGGGGCGTGGATACGCAGTATTTT
-	TRBV6-2/TRBV6-3	TRBJ2-5	TRBD2	CASSQDGLEIQETQYF	TGTGCCAGCAGCCAAGACGGACTAGAGATCCAAGAGACCCAGTACTTC
many	TRBV5-5	TRBJ1-2	-	CASSQDRDGYTF	TGTGCCAGCAGCCAGGACAGAGATGGCTACACCTTC
-	TRBV7-8	TRBJ2-7	-	CASSLISSIYGQYF	TGTGCCAGCAGCTTAATAAGTTCAATTTACGGGCAGTACTTC
-	TRBV9	TRBJ2-5	TRBD2	CASSRRAGGSEAQYF	TGTGCCAGCAGCAGAAGAGCGGGGGGGTCTGAGGCCCAGTACTTC
-	TRBV3-1	TRBJ1-5	-	CASSQDLGAGGDQPQHF	TGTGCCAGCAGCCAAGATCTGGGGGCAGGAGGAGATCAGCCCCAGCATTTT
once	TRBV28	TRBJ1-1	-	CASSLSGQLNTEAFF	TGTGCCAGCAGTTTATCCGGACAGTTGAACACTGAAGCTTTCTTT
-	TRBV12-3/TRBV12-4	TRBJ2-5	TRBD2	CASSSFLAGVKETQYF	TGTGCCAGCAGTTCCTTTCTAGCGGGGGTAAAAGAGACCCAGTACTTC
few	TRBV20-1	TRBJ2-5	-	CSAPRGPGETQYF	TGCAGTGCTCCGCGGGGGCCCGGGGAGACCCAGTACTTC
many	TRBV20-1	TRBJ1-1	-	CSASYGPNTEAFF	TGCAGTGCTAGCTACGGACCGAACACTGAAGCTTTCTTT
few	TRBV29-1	TRBJ1-2	-	CSVAPGAGGYTF	TGCAGCGTTGCTCCGGGGGCCGGTGGCTACACCTTC
few	TRBV7-2	TRBJ2-3	-	CASSFRGETDTQYF	TGTGCCAGCAGCTTCAGGGGAGAGACAGATACGCAGTATTTT
-	TRBV29-1	TRBJ2-3	-	CSVQKGADTQYF	TGCAGCGTGCAAAAAGGGGCAGATACGCAGTATTTT
many	TRBV7-2	TRBJ2-7	-	CASSVWGSGFHEQYF	TGTGCCAGCAGCGTTTGGGGGTCTGGGTTCCACGAGCAGTACTTC
-	TRBV4-1	TRBJ2-5	-	CASSQDSGVGTRQYF	TGCGCCAGCAGCCAAGACTCGGGGGTGGGAACCCGGCAGTACTTC
-	TRBV5-1	TRBJ2-7	-	CASSLLGGDAEEQYF	TGCGCCAGCAGCTTGCTTGGAGGGGATGCGGAAGAGCAGTACTTC
-	TRBV12-3/TRBV12-4	TRBJ1-3	-	CASSGGRTSGNTIYF	TGTGCCAGCAGTGGTGGAAGGACCTCTGGAAACACCATATATTTT
-	TRBV20-1	TRBJ1-2	-	CSAREDGYGYTF	TGCAGTGCTAGGGAGGACGGCTATGGCTACACCTTC